The 16 T cell receptor beta chains below were found in one sample sequenced in a study of response to subunit inactivated influenza vaccine. MiXCR was run by TCRdb on the RT-PCR reads, yielding one entry per CDR3 protein. This table has fewer than 700,000 distinct CDR3 sequences, under 15% appearing once. The material was PBMCs from blood, obtained 40 to 50 days after vaccination. The receptors stem from a man aged 50 to 59 who received an inactivated influenza vaccine.

As regards this clonotype: This may arise from a read error, as a much more abundant clone is one base away. V usage is TRBV6-4 and J usage is TRBJ2-1; D may correspond to TRBD1 or TRBD2 (5 bases each). The germline gives CDR1 MRHNA, CDR2 SNTAGT. Deletions cut 11 bases from V and 4 bases from J, with 27 bases between. This CDR3 region has 17 residues. The chain's CDR3 is CARGGRVSFRGYNEQFF. The DNA for the CDR3 is TGTGCCCGCGGAGGCAGGGTTTCTTTTCGGGGATACAATGAGCAGTTCTTC.

This clonotype was detected many times. The rearrangement joins TRBV10-3 to TRBJ2-1; D perhaps matches TRBD2 (5 bases). The germline V and J ends were trimmed by 8 bases and 5 bases, with 19 bases remaining between them. Per germline, CDR1 ENHRY and CDR2 SYGVKD. This CDR3 has 15 amino acids. CDR3: CAISLDLSFNNEQFF. The CDR3 coding sequence is TGTGCCATCTCTCTGGACTTGTCTTTTAACAATGAGCAGTTCTTC.

The rearrangement uses TRBV20-1 and TRBJ2-7; 7 bases agree with TRBD1. The germline CDR1 and CDR2 sequences are DFQATT and SNEGSKA (reference sequence). The CDR3 loop spans 14 amino acids. V dropped 3 bases and J dropped 6; count of bases not matched to a gene: 11. CDR3 in amino acids: CSASWVPGGFEQYF. CDR3 coding DNA: TGCAGTGCTAGTTGGGTACCAGGGGGTTTCGAGCAGTACTTC.

The genes are TRBV20-1 and TRBJ1-1, with D possibly TRBD1 on 5 matching bases. Germline CDR1 DFQATT, CDR2 SNEGSKA (reference sequence). V lost 0 bases to trimming and J lost 1 base, with 12 bases between them. The CDR3 contains 15 residues. The CDR3 loop is CSARDRGSANTEAFF. The CDR3 DNA is TGCAGTGCTAGAGATAGGGGTTCAGCGAACACTGAAGCTTTCTTT.

Many counts were recorded for this clonotype. The rearrangement links TRBV6-1 to TRBJ2-7, with D perhaps matching TRBD1 or TRBD2 (5 bases each). V was clipped by 4 bases and J by 2 bases, with 18 bases between them. The germline V gene has CDR1 MNHNS and CDR2 SASEGT. The CDR3 runs to 16 residues. CDR3 in DNA: TGTGCCAGCAGTGTGGGACCATTGGATGGGGCCTACGAGCAGTACTTC. Translating it yields CASSVGPLDGAYEQYF.

The sample holds many counts of this clonotype. The gene calls are TRBV29-1 and TRBJ2-5; 12 bases match TRBD1. CDR3 size: 14 residues. With V trimmed by 2 bases and J by 5 bases, 3 bases remained unmatched. Germline V gene lookup returns CDR1 SQVTM and CDR2 ANQGSEA. The CDR3 here is CSVERDRGPETQYF. The CDR3 coding sequence is TGCAGCGTTGAAAGGGACAGGGGGCCGGAGACCCAGTACTTC.

The V and J genes are TRBV5-4 and TRBJ2-1; D might be TRBD2 (6 bases). The V end lost 3 bases, the J end lost 7 bases, and 14 bases lay between the germline ends. This CDR3 comprises 14 residues. The V gene's germline CDR1 is SGHNT and CDR2 YYREEE (reference sequence). Here the CDR3 DNA reads TGTGCCAGCAGCTCCGGGACTTTGTTTAATGAGCAGTTCTTC. This sequence encodes CASSSGTLFNEQFF.

This clonotype occurred a few times. The CDR3, as DNA: TGTGCCAGCAGCTCAACCTCGGGACAGGGGATAGGTTTGCTGTTTTTT. It translates to CASSSTSGQGIGLLFF. The genes are TRBV5-5 and TRBJ1-4; 10 bases align to TRBD1. V shed 3 bases, J shed 14 bases, and the junction held 16 bases outside the gene matches. CDR1 is SGHKS, CDR2 YYEKEE, per germline (reference sequence). This CDR3 has 16 residues.

This clonotype came up a few times. The J gene is TRBJ1-2, the V gene TRBV7-9, with D perhaps matching TRBD1 (5 bases). This CDR3 spans 14 amino acids. Germline CDR1 SEHNR, CDR2 FQNEAQ (reference sequence). Trimming shortened V by 4 bases and J by 4 bases, and 13 bases separated the two germline ends. CDR3 sequence: CASSSETALYGYTF. In DNA form, the CDR3 reads TGTGCCAGCAGCTCGGAGACAGCCCTCTATGGCTACACCTTC.

The chain combines TRBV5-1 with TRBJ2-7, with D perhaps matching TRBD1 or TRBD2 (5 bases each). This CDR3 is 17 amino acids long. The V end lost 0 bases, the J end lost 0 bases, and 16 bases lay between the germline ends. Germline V gene lookup returns CDR1 SGHRS and CDR2 YFSETQ. In nucleotides, the CDR3 is TGCGCCAGCAGCTTGGGGGACGTGCGGAGCTTCTCCTACGAGCAGTACTTC. Translated: CASSLGDVRSFSYEQYF. Based on the CDR3 plus reference TRBV5-1 and TRBJ2-7, the full variable domain is KAGVTQTPRYLIKTRGQQVTLSCSPISGHRSVSWYQQTPGQGLQFLFEYFSETQRNKGNFPGRFSGRQFSNSRSEMNVSTLELGDSALYLCASSLGDVRSFSYEQYFGPGTRLTVT.

The rearrangement joins TRBV28 to TRBJ2-3; D may match TRBD1 or TRBD2 (5 bases each). The V end was cut by 3 bases, the J end by 14 bases, with 33 bases between. The germline V gene encodes CDR1 MDHEN and CDR2 SYDVKM. The CDR3 is made up of 18 amino acids. The CDR3 loop reads CASSFFLDKRNRDVERYF. In DNA, the CDR3 is TGTGCCAGCAGTTTTTTTTTGGATAAAAGAAACCGGGACGTTGAGCGGTATTTT.

The V gene is TRBV20-1, the J gene TRBJ2-5; 9 bases fit TRBD1. V was clipped by 8 bases and J by 2 bases; unmatched bases: 15. CDR3 length: 16 amino acids. Per germline, CDR1 DFQATT and CDR2 SNEGSKA (reference sequence). The CDR3 region has the DNA TGCAGTCGAACAACCGGGACAGGGATACTACAAGAGACCCAGTACTTC. Translation: CSRTTGTGILQETQYF.

This clonotype was seen repeatedly, ten times or more. V gene TRBV20-1 combines with J gene TRBJ2-6, with TRBD1 as a possible D gene (6 bases). The CDR3 totals 14 residues. V lost 3 bases and J 3 bases, leaving 9 bases between the germline ends. Germline CDR1 DFQATT, CDR2 SNEGSKA (reference sequence). The CDR3 is CSASRGIGANVLTF. The DNA for the CDR3 is TGCAGTGCTAGTAGGGGGATTGGGGCCAACGTCCTGACTTTC.

V and J are TRBV12-3 or TRBV12-4 and TRBJ2-2; perhaps D is TRBD1 or TRBD2 (5 bases each). The CDR3 is 15 residues long. V lost 7 bases to trimming and J lost 1 base, with 13 bases between them. The CDR3 loop reads CASKRPGRNTGELFF. CDR3 coding DNA: TGTGCCAGCAAAAGGCCGGGACGGAACACCGGGGAGCTGTTTTTT.

The chain uses TRBV24-1 and TRBJ2-1; D possibly corresponds to TRBD1 (6 bases). Trimming stripped 4 bases from V and 10 bases from J, with 22 bases between. Germline CDR1 is KGHDR and CDR2 is SFDVKD. CDR3 length: 16 residues. CDR3 sequence reads: CATSDSTGMGLGEQFF. CDR3 nucleotide sequence: TGTGCCACCAGTGACTCGACAGGAATGGGTTTAGGGGAGCAGTTCTTC.

The rearrangement joins TRBV9 to TRBJ2-2; 7 positions agree with TRBD2. From germline, CDR1 is SGDLS and CDR2 YYNGEE. The junction had 11 bases not matched to a gene; V was cut back by 3 bases and J by 6 bases. The CDR3 consists of 16 residues. This CDR3 reads CASSAREGPWPGELFF. CDR3 nucleotide sequence: TGTGCCAGCAGCGCGAGGGAGGGACCCTGGCCCGGGGAGCTGTTTTTT.